This T cell receptor (beta chain) was recorded in a study of blood T cell repertoires in COVID-19. Study-wide context: The analysed material was cDNA or gDNA that came from T cells, B-cell-depleted T cells, or PBMCs.

Patients of the Seattle cohort, enrolled during active infection, were followed longitudinally. In the authors' methods: Amplifying reference gene primers gave estimates of nucleated cell counts. Here immunoSEQ multiplex PCR was the method, and the copy in TCRdb shows in-frame clones only, minus some. V and J calls and clone size are as listed in that table; D and trimming were resolved from the DNA. The table includes 200,000 to 300,000 clones, roughly 91% detected once. V was pared by 3 bases and J by 0 bases, with 8 bases between. Germline V gene data show CDR1 as LNHDA and CDR2 as SQIVND (reference sequence). CDR3 length equals 15 residues.

The sample consisted of peripheral blood. The source is a man younger than 40 with COVID-19, enrolled during active disease. The chain employs TRBV19 and TRBJ1-4, with D unresolved. This chain's CDR3 is CASSILAATNEKLFF. The CDR3 region has the DNA TGTGCCAGTAGTATTCTGGCAGCAACTAATGAAAAACTGTTTTTT.